This is a list of T cell receptor beta chains from one sample in a study of human T cells and chemical hapten exposure. From the RACE reads, TCRdb called clonotypes with MiXCR, one entry per CDR3 protein. The sample includes approximately 400,000 distinct CDR3 sequences, 4.8% seen only once; the top ten take around 2.3%. The material was whole blood, obtained in connection with sensitization to the hapten diphenylcyclopropenone (DPC). These receptors came from a woman aged 45-65 years with alopecia areata. Some clones in this sample may be carry-over from other donors' samples. CDR3s include the opening cysteine and the closing phenylalanine or tryptophan. The D gene is left open where the match is weak. Clone size is given for some rows only: seen once, a few or many times, or a class if the clone is expanded.

v_call	j_call	d_call	clone_size	cdr3_nt	cdr3_aa
TRBV20-1	TRBJ1-1	.	.	TGCAGTGCCCCACCACCGGGCAGGGGTTTGAACACTGAAGCTTTCTTT	CSAPPPGRGLNTEAFF
TRBV18	TRBJ2-6	TRBD1	.	TGTGCCAGCTCGCCTGGGACAGGGGTAGCCAACGTCCTGACTTTC	CASSPGTGVANVLTF
TRBV6-1	TRBJ2-1	TRBD1	few	TGTGCCAGCAGATACGACAGGGCGTCCTACAATGAGCAGTTCTTC	CASRYDRASYNEQFF
TRBV10-1	TRBJ2-7	TRBD2	.	TGCGCCAGCAGTAGTAGCGGGAGCAGCGAGCAGTACTTC	CASSSSGSSEQYF
TRBV28	TRBJ2-2	.	many	TGTGCCAGCAGAACAGGGGGGGCCACCGGGGAGCTGTTTTTT	CASRTGGATGELFF
TRBV29-1	TRBJ1-1	.	many	TGCAGCGTTTATGACACTGGAACTGAAGCTTTCTTT	CSVYDTGTEAFF
TRBV2	TRBJ1-6	.	.	TGTGCCAGCAGTGAAGCAGGGTTTACACCCCTCCACTTT	CASSEAGFTPLHF
TRBV9	TRBJ2-3	.	many	TGTGCCAGCGAGGGCAATGCAGATACGCAGTATTTT	CASEGNADTQYF
TRBV5-1	TRBJ1-1	TRBD1	many	TGCGCCAGCAGCTTGCGGACAGGGGGCAGTGGCACTGAAGCTTTCTTT	CASSLRTGGSGTEAFF
TRBV5-5	TRBJ1-5	.	many	TGTGCCAGCTCCCGACTCCAGGGTAGCAATCAGCCCCAGCATTTT	CASSRLQGSNQPQHF
TRBV20-1	TRBJ2-5	TRBD2	many	TGCAGTGCCGAACCGACCCCGGGACTAGCGGGAGAGACCCAGTACTTC	CSAEPTPGLAGETQYF
TRBV2	TRBJ2-3	TRBD2	many	TGTGCCAGCAACCCCCCATCCGGGACTAGCGGCACAGATACGCAGTATTTT	CASNPPSGTSGTDTQYF
TRBV29-1	TRBJ2-2	TRBD1	many	TGCAGCGTACAGGGGAGCACCGGGGAGCTGTTTTTT	CSVQGSTGELFF
TRBV5-1	TRBJ2-3	.	many	TGCGCCAGCAGCTTCCCGGACCACACAGATACGCAGTATTTT	CASSFPDHTDTQYF
TRBV3-1	TRBJ2-1	.	.	TGTGCCAGCAGCCAAGTAAGGAGCTCCTACAATGAGCAGTTCTTC	CASSQVRSSYNEQFF
TRBV6-6	TRBJ1-5	TRBD1	.	TGTGCCAGCAGTTACTTGGGACAGGCTGCCCCCAATCAGCCCCAGCATTTT	CASSYLGQAAPNQPQHF
TRBV29-1	TRBJ2-3	.	many	TGCAGCGTTGACCCAGGCACAGATACGCAGTATTTT	CSVDPGTDTQYF
TRBV6-2/TRBV6-3	TRBJ2-3	TRBD2	few	TGTGCCAGCACCCTCGCGGGAGCAGATACGCAGTATTTT	CASTLAGADTQYF
TRBV11-2	TRBJ2-1	TRBD2	many	TGTGCCAGCAGCTTAGAAGGGACTACAATCTACAATGAGCAGTTCTTC	CASSLEGTTIYNEQFF
TRBV5-6	TRBJ1-5	.	many	TGTGCCAGCAGCTTTGAGAGCAATCAGCCCCAGCATTTT	CASSFESNQPQHF
TRBV6-1	TRBJ1-5	.	many	TGTGCCAGCAGTGAAGCGGGGGGGCAGCCCCAGCATTTT	CASSEAGGQPQHF
TRBV5-1	TRBJ1-5	TRBD1	.	TGCGCCAGCAGACCCGAGACAGGGGACAATCAGCCCCAGCATTTT	CASRPETGDNQPQHF
TRBV12-3/TRBV12-4	TRBJ2-7	TRBD2	few	TGTGCCAGCAGCCTTATAGCGGGAGGGCCCTCCTACGAGCAGTACTTC	CASSLIAGGPSYEQYF
TRBV7-9	TRBJ2-3	TRBD2	few	TGTGCCAGCAGCCCCGTGGCGGGAGGGCCGGAGAGCACAGATACGCAGTATTTT	CASSPVAGGPESTDTQYF
TRBV6-2/TRBV6-3	TRBJ1-5	.	many	TGTGCCAGCAGTTACCAGCGCTATCAGCCCCAGCATTTT	CASSYQRYQPQHF
TRBV20-1	TRBJ1-2	TRBD1	many	TGCAGTGCTAGAGAACTGGGACAGGGGGACTATGGCTACACCTTC	CSARELGQGDYGYTF
TRBV6-6	TRBJ1-1	.	many	TGTGCCAGCAGTTACTTTTTGACGGATCTTATGAACACTGAAGCTTTCTTT	CASSYFLTDLMNTEAFF
TRBV6-4	TRBJ2-1	TRBD1	few	TGTGCCAGCACAGCCACAGGGGCCTCCTACAATGAGCAGTTCTTC	CASTATGASYNEQFF
TRBV28	TRBJ2-7	.	.	TGTGCCAGCACCGTCAGTGAGGGGTACTTGGGAGAGCAGTACTTC	CASTVSEGYLGEQYF
TRBV21-1	TRBJ2-3	.	many	TGTGCCAGCAGCAAAGGGCCCAGCGGGAGTGCAGATACGCAGTATTTT	CASSKGPSGSADTQYF
TRBV7-2	TRBJ2-7	TRBD1	few	TGTGCCAGCAGCTCCGCCGGGACAGGGGTCGACGAGCAGTACTTC	CASSSAGTGVDEQYF
TRBV4-3	TRBJ2-1	TRBD2	.	TGCGCCAGCAGCCCCTCTAGCGGGAGCTCCTACAATGAGCAGTTCTTC	CASSPSSGSSYNEQFF
TRBV6-5	TRBJ1-5	.	many	TGTGCCAGCAAGACAGGAGATAGCAATCAGCCCCAGCATTTT	CASKTGDSNQPQHF
TRBV7-6	TRBJ1-1	.	many	TGTGCCAGCAGCTCCGGGCTTGAAGCTTTCTTT	CASSSGLEAFF
TRBV10-2	TRBJ2-3	TRBD2	.	TGCGCCAGCAGTGGGTCTAGCGGACGCACAGATACGCAGTATTTT	CASSGSSGRTDTQYF
TRBV28	TRBJ2-7	TRBD1	many	TGTGCCAGCATCCAGGGGACAGCGACCTACGAGCAGTACTTC	CASIQGTATYEQYF
TRBV20-1	TRBJ1-1	.	many	TGCAGTGCTAGTTCCAGGGGGAACACTGAAGCTTTCTTT	CSASSRGNTEAFF
TRBV29-1	TRBJ1-2	TRBD1	many	TGCAGCGTAATGGACAGGGACTATGGCTACACCTTC	CSVMDRDYGYTF
TRBV24-1	TRBJ2-3	TRBD1	few	TGTGCCTGCGGGACAGGGGGCTCGGATACGCAGTATTTT	CACGTGGSDTQYF
TRBV20-1	TRBJ2-3	.	few	TGCGGGGGGCTCGATATGGGAGGAGATACGCAGTATTTT	CGGLDMGGDTQYF
TRBV12-3/TRBV12-4	TRBJ1-5	.	many	TGTGCCAGCAGTTTCGGGGGATCTCAGCATTTT	CASSFGGSQHF
TRBV12-3/TRBV12-4	TRBJ1-6	.	many	TGTGCCAGCAGTTTAATAATGGGGGAGGTGAGTTATTCACCCCTCCACTTT	CASSLIMGEVSYSPLHF